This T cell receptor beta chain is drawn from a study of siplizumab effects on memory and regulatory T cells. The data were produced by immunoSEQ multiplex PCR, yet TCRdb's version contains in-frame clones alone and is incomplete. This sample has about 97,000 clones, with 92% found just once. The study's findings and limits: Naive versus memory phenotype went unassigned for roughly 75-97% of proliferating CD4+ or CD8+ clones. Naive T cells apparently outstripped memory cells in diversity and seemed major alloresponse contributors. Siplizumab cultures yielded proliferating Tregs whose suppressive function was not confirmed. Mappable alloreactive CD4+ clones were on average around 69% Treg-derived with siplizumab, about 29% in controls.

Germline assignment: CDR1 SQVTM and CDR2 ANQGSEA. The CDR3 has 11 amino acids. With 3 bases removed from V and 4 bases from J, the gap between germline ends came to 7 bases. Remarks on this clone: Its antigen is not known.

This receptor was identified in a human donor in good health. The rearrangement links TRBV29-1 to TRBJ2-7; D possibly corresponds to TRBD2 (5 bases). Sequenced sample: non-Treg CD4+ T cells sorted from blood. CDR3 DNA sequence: TGCAGCGTTGATGGGGAGTACGAGCAGTACTTC. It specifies CSVDGEYEQYF.